The 20 T cell receptor beta chains below all came from one sample that was sequenced in a study of human T cells and chemical hapten exposure. Time point meaning: pre-sensitization, week 0. This sample's treatment: therapeutic diphenylcyclopropenone sensitization with weekly scalp DPC. TCRdb called the RACE reads again in MiXCR, with one record for every CDR3 protein. The table lists over 300,000 distinct CDR3 sequences, roughly 5% of them singletons. The sequencing here drew on whole blood, taken in connection with sensitization to the hapten diphenylcyclopropenone (DPC). Receptors were obtained from a woman aged 45-65 years with alopecia areata. Some clones in this sample may be carry-over from other donors' samples.

This clonotype was detected ten times or more. The chain has TRBV29-1 and TRBJ1-1; the D is unclear. From germline, CDR1 is SQVTM and CDR2 ANQGSEA. This CDR3 has 14 residues. V was pared by 0 bases and J by 1 base, with 9 bases between. The CDR3 sequence is CSVEDWAGNTEAFF. The CDR3 DNA follows: TGCAGCGTTGAAGATTGGGCAGGGAACACTGAAGCTTTCTTT.

As regards this clonotype: A much bigger clone sits one base away, suggesting this may be a read error. The chain carries TRBV1 and TRBJ1-5; TRBD1, the table's D call, lacks a check against the DNA. TRBV1 is recorded as a pseudogene. The CDR3 sequence is 16 residues long. This CDR3 reads CTSSLGTGGSDQPQHF. Written as DNA, the CDR3 is TGCACCAGCAGCTTAGGGACAGGGGGAAGCGATCAGCCCCAGCATTTT.

This clonotype was counted many times. The rearrangement links TRBV12-3 or TRBV12-4 to TRBJ1-3, with TRBD1 as a possible D gene (5 bases). V lost 5 bases and J 0 bases, leaving 8 bases between the germline ends. The CDR3 runs to 14 residues. As DNA, the CDR3 is TGTGCCAGCAGTGGGGCCTACTCTGGAAACACCATATATTTT. Its protein is CASSGAYSGNTIYF.

This clonotype was picked up a small number of times. The rearrangement joins TRBV25-1 to TRBJ1-6; D might be TRBD1 (6 bases). V lost 2 bases and J 11 bases, leaving 19 bases between the germline ends. Germline assignment: CDR1 MGHDK and CDR2 SYGVNS. The CDR3 contains 16 residues. CDR3 sequence (DNA): TGTGCCAGCAGTGAACGCGAATCACAGGGCAAAGCACCCCTCCACTTT. As protein: CASSERESQGKAPLHF.

The chain combines TRBV12-3 or TRBV12-4 with TRBJ1-5; D is perhaps TRBD1 (6 bases). This CDR3 has 14 residues. With 5 bases removed from V and 7 bases from J, the gap between germline ends came to 15 bases. The CDR3 nucleotides are TGTGCCAGCAGTATAGGGGGAGGGTTACAGCCCCAGCATTTT. Translating gives CASSIGGGLQPQHF.

This clonotype has a count of ten or more. V and J are TRBV11-3 and TRBJ1-1, with D perhaps TRBD1 (5 bases). Trimming pared 5 bases from V and 4 bases from J, leaving 11 bases between. From germline, CDR1 is SGHNT and CDR2 YENEEA. The CDR3 is 13 amino acids. CDR3 DNA sequence: TGTGCCAGCAGCCTCACGACAGTCACTGAAGCTTTCTTT. It translates to CASSLTTVTEAFF. Complete variable domain (other parts from reference TRBV11-3 and TRBJ1-1): EAGVVQSPRYKIIEKKQPVAFWCNPISGHNTLYWYLQNLGQGPELLIRYENEEAVDDSQLPKDRFSAERLKGVDSTLKIQPAELGDSAVYLCASSLTTVTEAFFGQGTRLTVV.

There are many counts of this clonotype. The rearrangement joins TRBV5-1 to TRBJ1-3; TRBD1 might be the D (5 bases). Per germline, CDR1 SGHRS and CDR2 YFSETQ. V dropped 0 bases and J dropped 0 bases, with 10 bases sitting between them. This CDR3 contains 16 residues. CDR3 sequence (DNA): TGCGCCAGCAGCTTGGAACCGCAGGGCTCTGGAAACACCATATATTTT. It translates to CASSLEPQGSGNTIYF.

The table lists this clonotype with many counts. V is TRBV27 and J is TRBJ1-6, with TRBD1 matching over 7 bases. CDR1 is MNHEY, CDR2 SMNVEV, per germline (reference sequence). The CDR3 is made up of 14 amino acids. V shed 6 bases and J 5 bases; nucleotides not matched to a gene: 4. CDR3 bases: TGTGCCAGCAGGGGGACAGCTCATAATTCACCCCTCCACTTT. Protein: CASRGTAHNSPLHF.

A few counts support this clonotype. The V call is TRBV27, the J call TRBJ2-2; 12 bases match TRBD2. V trimming: 6 bases; J trimming: 6 bases; junction bases outside the gene matches: 5. The CDR3 has 15 amino acids. CDR1 MNHEY and CDR2 SMNVEV come from the germline V gene (reference sequence). CDR3 sequence reads: CASSLLAGGPGELFF. CDR3 nucleotides: TGTGCCAGCAGCCTCCTAGCGGGGGGGCCCGGGGAGCTGTTTTTT.

The chain links TRBV29-1 to TRBJ2-7; a weak D match, TRBD1 (6 bases). V was clipped by 6 bases and J by 0 bases, with 12 bases between them. Germline V gene sequence: CDR1 SQVTM, CDR2 ANQGSEA. The CDR3 length is 13 residues. The CDR3, as DNA: TGCAGCGTCCCGGGACACAACTCCTACGAGCAGTACTTC. Amino acids: CSVPGHNSYEQYF.

The sample holds a few counts of this clonotype. The genes are TRBV21-1 and TRBJ1-1; the table's D call, TRBD1, has no DNA check behind it. TRBV21-1 is a known pseudogene. The CDR3 extends over 14 amino acids. The DNA for the CDR3 is TGTGCCAGCAGCGGGGAACAGGGGGAGACTGAAGCTTTCTTT. Translating it yields CASSGEQGETEAFF.

The chain couples TRBV7-2 to TRBJ1-5; tentative D call: TRBD1 (6 bases). Germline CDR1 is SGHTA and CDR2 is FQGNSA. Trimming removed 2 bases from V and 3 bases from J, with 17 bases in between. The CDR3 has 17 amino acids. The CDR3 loop is CASSLLTRGWINQPQHF. The CDR3 region has the DNA TGTGCCAGCAGCTTACTGACTAGGGGGTGGATCAATCAGCCCCAGCATTTT.

This clonotype was observed a few times. V is TRBV6-5 and J is TRBJ2-3; 12 nucleotides agree with TRBD2. Trimming cost V 2 bases and J 2 bases; bases outside gene matches: 8. CDR3 length equals 18 residues. Germline loops: CDR1 MNHEY, CDR2 SVGAGI. The CDR3 nucleotides are TGTGCCAGCAGTTACCGAATCCTAGCGGGAGGGTACACAGATACGCAGTATTTT. It is translated as CASSYRILAGGYTDTQYF.

The rearrangement links TRBV23-1 to TRBJ2-6; TRBD1 matches 8 bases. TRBV23-1 is noted as an ORF with a role that remains uncertain. The CDR3 runs 21 residues. Germline trimming cut 3 bases from V and 0 bases from J; bases unmatched to any gene: 16. The CDR3 protein is CASSHFLRDRRGTSGANVLTF. In DNA form, the CDR3 reads TGCGCCAGCAGTCACTTCCTCCGGGACAGGAGGGGAACCTCTGGGGCCAACGTCCTGACTTTC.

The genes are TRBV3-2 and TRBJ1-1. TRBV3-2 is deemed a pseudogene. The CDR3 runs to 11 residues. The CDR3 nucleotides are TGTGCCAGCAGCCAAGTCAGTGAAGCTTTCTTT. Translated: CASSQVSEAFF.

In this sample, this clonotype turned up many times. This sequence joins TRBV2 and TRBJ2-1; 13 positions match TRBD2. Trimming removed 4 bases from V and 4 bases from J; junction bases left unmatched: 1. The CDR3 totals 15 residues. CDR1 and CDR2 from the germline V gene are SNHLY and FYNNEI. For the CDR3, the DNA is TGTGCCAGCAGTGGACTAGCGGGAGGATACAATGAGCAGTTCTTC. Its protein is CASSGLAGGYNEQFF.

Only a few counts were recorded for this clonotype. The chain uses TRBV2 and TRBJ1-6; unclear D gene. Per the germline V gene, CDR1 is SNHLY and CDR2 is FYNNEI. V dropped 4 bases and J dropped 0 bases, with 13 bases sitting between them. CDR3 size: 17 residues. The CDR3 sequence is CASSVKSGSSYNSPLHF. CDR3 DNA sequence: TGTGCCAGCAGTGTTAAGTCGGGGAGCTCCTATAATTCACCCCTCCACTTT.

The chain uses TRBV13 and TRBJ2-7; D possibly corresponds to TRBD2 (5 bases). V was cut by 3 bases and J by 9 bases, with 12 bases left in between. The CDR3 covers 12 residues. Germline values: CDR1 PRHDT, CDR2 FYEKMQ (reference sequence). CDR3: CASSFTSIGQYF. The CDR3 DNA sequence: TGTGCCAGCAGCTTTACTAGTATCGGGCAGTACTTC.

This clonotype was counted a few times. This chain connects TRBV28 to TRBJ2-3, with D uncertain. Germline V lookup: CDR1 MDHEN, CDR2 SYDVKM. CDR3 length: 15 residues. With 1 base removed from V and 1 base from J, the gap between germline ends came to 9 bases. CDR3 loop: CASSLLAPRTDTQYF. The CDR3 nucleotides are TGTGCCAGCAGTTTATTGGCCCCCCGCACAGATACGCAGTATTTT.

This clonotype was counted a few times. This rearrangement joins TRBV6-1 to TRBJ2-1; 8 positions match TRBD1. The V gene's germline CDR1 is MNHNS and CDR2 SASEGT. The junction had 5 bases not matched to a gene; V was cut back by 4 bases and J by 3 bases. The CDR3 runs 15 residues. The CDR3 spells CASSGTGKNYNEQFF. The CDR3 DNA is TGTGCCAGCAGTGGGACAGGGAAGAACTACAATGAGCAGTTCTTC.